The rows below give T cell receptor beta chains drawn from one sample of a study of T cell responses to AZD1222 COVID-19 vaccine. This table comes from immunoSEQ multiplex PCR, and its TCRdb copy is limited to in-frame clones, with some not included. The repertoire includes around 44,000 clones, 80% to 90% of them detected once, and around 6.5% sits in the top ten. The sample in question was peripheral blood, obtained 28 days after the second AZD1222 dose. The origin of the receptors is an adult who received the AZD1222 COVID-19 vaccine. CDR3s include the opening cysteine and the closing phenylalanine or tryptophan. The D gene is left open where the match is weak. The size field is filled for only some rows; it gives once, few, many or a size class.

V	D	J	size	CDR3	DNA
TRBV7-9	.	TRBJ1-4	.	CASSLVLGEKLFF	TGTGCCAGCAGCTTAGTCCTCGGTGAAAAACTGTTTTTT
TRBV3-1/TRBV3-2	.	TRBJ2-7	.	CASSPQGGRVEQYF	TGTGCCAGCAGCCCCCAGGGCGGCAGGGTCGAGCAGTACTTC
TRBV19	.	TRBJ2-5	.	CASPKRVLGYQETQYF	TGTGCCAGTCCGAAACGGGTCTTGGGGTACCAAGAGACCCAGTACTTC
TRBV9	.	TRBJ1-6	.	CASGAGSYNSPLHF	TGTGCCAGCGGGGCCGGCTCCTATAATTCACCCCTCCACTTT
TRBV27	TRBD1	TRBJ1-2	.	CASSSDRGYGYTF	TGTGCCAGCAGTAGCGACAGGGGGTATGGCTACACCTTC
TRBV6-6	.	TRBJ1-6	.	CASNHGGKSPLHF	TGTGCCAGCAACCACGGAGGGAAGTCACCCCTCCACTTT
TRBV3-1/TRBV3-2	TRBD1	TRBJ1-5	few	CASSQDLGGGPSNQPQHF	TGTGCCAGCAGCCAAGATCTCGGAGGGGGCCCTAGCAATCAGCCCCAGCATTTT
TRBV28	.	TRBJ2-7	.	CASSLSREQYF	TGTGCCAGCAGTTTATCGCGGGAGCAGTACTTC
TRBV15	.	TRBJ1-5	.	CATSRETTGNNQPQHF	TGTGCCACCAGCAGAGAGACAACAGGGAACAATCAGCCCCAGCATTTT
TRBV6-5	TRBD1	TRBJ2-7	.	CASSLSQGYEQYF	TGTGCCAGCAGTTTATCACAGGGGTACGAGCAGTACTTC